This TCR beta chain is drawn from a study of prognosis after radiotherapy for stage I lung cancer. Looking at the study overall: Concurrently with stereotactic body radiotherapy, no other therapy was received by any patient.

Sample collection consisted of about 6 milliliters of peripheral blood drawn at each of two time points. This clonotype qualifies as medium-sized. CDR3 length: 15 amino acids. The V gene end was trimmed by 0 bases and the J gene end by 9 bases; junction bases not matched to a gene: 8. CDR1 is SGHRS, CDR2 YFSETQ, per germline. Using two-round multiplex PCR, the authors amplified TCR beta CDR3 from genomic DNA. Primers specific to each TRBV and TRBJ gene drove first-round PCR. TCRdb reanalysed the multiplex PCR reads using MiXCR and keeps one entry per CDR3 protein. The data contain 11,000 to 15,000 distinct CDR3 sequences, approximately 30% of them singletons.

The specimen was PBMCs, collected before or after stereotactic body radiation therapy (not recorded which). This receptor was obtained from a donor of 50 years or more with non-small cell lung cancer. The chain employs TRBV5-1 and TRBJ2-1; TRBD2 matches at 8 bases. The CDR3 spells CASSLELAASSEQFF. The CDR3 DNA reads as TGCGCCAGCAGCTTGGAACTAGCGGCCTCCAGTGAGCAGTTCTTC.